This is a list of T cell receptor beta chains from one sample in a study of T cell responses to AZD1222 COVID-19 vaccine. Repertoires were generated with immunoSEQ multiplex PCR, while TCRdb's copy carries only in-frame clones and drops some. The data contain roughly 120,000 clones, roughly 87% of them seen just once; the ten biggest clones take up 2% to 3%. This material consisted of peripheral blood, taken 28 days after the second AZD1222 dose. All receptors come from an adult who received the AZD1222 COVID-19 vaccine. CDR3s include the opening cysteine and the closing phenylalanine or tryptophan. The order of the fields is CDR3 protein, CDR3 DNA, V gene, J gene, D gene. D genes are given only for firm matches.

CASSLQGDGTEAFF	TGTGCCAGCAGTTTACAGGGGGATGGCACTGAAGCTTTCTTT	TRBV28	TRBJ1-1	TRBD1
CASSRGGFESGNTIYF	TGCGCCAGCAGCCGGGGAGGATTTGAGTCTGGAAACACCATATATTTT	TRBV5-1	TRBJ1-3	.
CASRLEGGPSYNEQFF	TGTGCCAGCAGATTAGAAGGGGGGCCCTCCTACAATGAGCAGTTCTTC	TRBV6-4	TRBJ2-1	.
CASSAPGTEAFF	TGTGCCAGCAGCGCACCGGGCACTGAAGCTTTCTTT	TRBV9	TRBJ1-1	.
CASSAPGLAGGPGRIQYF	TGTGCCAGCAGTGCCCCGGGACTAGCGGGGGGGCCCGGGCGCATTCAGTACTTC	TRBV27	TRBJ2-4	TRBD2
CASSLGQNYGYTF	TGTGCCAGCAGCTTAGGGCAGAACTATGGCTACACCTTC	TRBV7-3	TRBJ1-2	.
CASSRRRGVREQFF	TGTGCCAGCAGCCGGAGGCGCGGGGTCAGGGAGCAGTTCTTC	TRBV6-5	TRBJ2-1	.
CSASTIGANNGYTF	TGCAGTGCTAGTACTATAGGGGCTAATAATGGCTACACCTTC	TRBV20-1	TRBJ1-2	.
CASSHDHAETQYF	TGTGCCAGCAGCCACGATCATGCCGAGACCCAGTACTTC	TRBV5-6	TRBJ2-5	.
CSDAGSTGYTF	TGCAGTGATGCGGGGTCAACCGGCTACACCTTC	TRBV20-1	TRBJ1-2	.
CASSDPQGSSYEQYF	TGTGCCAGCAGTGACCCTCAGGGGAGCTCCTACGAGCAGTACTTC	TRBV25-1	TRBJ2-7	.
CASSSGQGATEAFF	TGTGCCAGCAGCTCAGGACAGGGGGCTACTGAAGCTTTCTTT	TRBV11-3	TRBJ1-1	TRBD1
CSVDVGYNEQFF	TGCAGCGTTGACGTGGGTTACAATGAGCAGTTCTTC	TRBV29-1	TRBJ2-1	.